This T cell receptor beta chain was captured by sequencing in a study of CD8 T cells in ankylosing spondylitis. TCRdb called the 5' RACE reads again in MiXCR, with one record for every CDR3 protein. The sample contains more than 5,500 distinct CDR3 sequences, 2.8% of which appear only once. By share of the sample, this clonotype is medium-sized (0.01 to 0.1%). With 0 bases removed from V and 9 bases from J, the gap between germline ends came to 15 bases. Germline V gives CDR1 SGDLS, CDR2 YYNGEE. There are 15 residues in the CDR3. The gene calls are TRBV9 and TRBJ2-2; D is uncertain. The sample taken for sequencing was blood, either unsorted or a sorted T cell fraction (not recorded which). This sequence was found in a female donor with ankylosing spondylitis or in good health (not recorded which). CDR3 sequence: CASSVGATPGRELFF. The DNA of the CDR3 is TGTGCCAGCAGCGTAGGCGCGACTCCCGGGCGGGAGCTGTTTTTT.